A selection of T cell receptor beta chains follows, all from one sample in a study of cytomegalovirus exposure and HLA in healthy donors. Profiling relied on immunoSEQ multiplex PCR, and the TCRdb table lists in-frame clones only, not all of them. The data contain 200,000 to 250,000 clones, over 65% of them seen just once; the ten biggest clones take up 0.55% to 0.75%. Sequencing input: PBMCs. The receptor source for this set is a man aged 18 to 30 in good health and CMV-seronegative. The CDR3 runs from the conserved cysteine through the conserved F or W. D genes are given only for firm matches. The listing skips clone size in some rows; elsewhere it reads once, few, many or a size class.

CDR3aa: CASSLSGLHPTNEKLFF; CDR3nt: TGTGCCAGCAGTTTAAGCGGGCTCCACCCAACTAATGAAAAACTGTTTTTT; v_gene: TRBV28; d_gene: NA; abundance: NA; j_gene: TRBJ1-4
CDR3aa: CASSESRGGNEQFF; CDR3nt: TGCGCCAGCAGTGAGTCTAGGGGGGGCAATGAGCAGTTCTTC; v_gene: TRBV10-1; d_gene: NA; abundance: NA; j_gene: TRBJ2-1
CDR3aa: CASGSNLTGDSGNTIYF; CDR3nt: TGTGCTAGTGGTTCGAATTTAACAGGAGACTCTGGAAACACCATATATTTT; v_gene: TRBV12-5; d_gene: NA; abundance: NA; j_gene: TRBJ1-3
CDR3aa: CASSIRSRGHGGLATNEKLFF; CDR3nt: TGTGCCAGTAGTATCCGGAGCAGGGGGCATGGAGGATTAGCGACTAATGAAAAACTGTTTTTT; v_gene: TRBV19; d_gene: TRBD1; abundance: NA; j_gene: TRBJ1-4
CDR3aa: CASSAGARETYEQYF; CDR3nt: TGTGCCAGCAGCGCGGGGGCGCGGGAGACCTACGAGCAGTACTTC; v_gene: TRBV2; d_gene: NA; abundance: many; j_gene: TRBJ2-7
CDR3aa: CASSATVNTEAFF; CDR3nt: TGTGCCAGTAGTGCCACGGTTAACACTGAAGCTTTCTTT; v_gene: TRBV19; d_gene: NA; abundance: few; j_gene: TRBJ1-1
CDR3aa: CASRTAGGPGNEQFF; CDR3nt: TGCGCCAGCAGGACAGCGGGAGGGCCGGGCAATGAGCAGTTCTTC; v_gene: TRBV10-1; d_gene: TRBD2; abundance: NA; j_gene: TRBJ2-1
CDR3aa: CASSPQDEGYTF; CDR3nt: TGTGCCAGCAGCCCCCAGGATGAGGGCTACACCTTC; v_gene: TRBV7-2; d_gene: NA; abundance: NA; j_gene: TRBJ1-2
CDR3aa: CASRGVAGPNYGYTF; CDR3nt: TGTGCCAGCAGGGGGGTGGCGGGGCCTAACTATGGCTACACCTTC; v_gene: TRBV6-1; d_gene: NA; abundance: NA; j_gene: TRBJ1-2
CDR3aa: CASRLSSGAQYEQYF; CDR3nt: TGCGCCAGCAGGTTGTCTAGCGGGGCCCAATACGAGCAGTACTTC; v_gene: TRBV5-1; d_gene: TRBD2; abundance: NA; j_gene: TRBJ2-7
CDR3aa: CASSQDYRGGDTQYF; CDR3nt: TGCGCCAGCAGCCAAGATTACAGGGGAGGTGATACGCAGTATTTT; v_gene: TRBV4-1; d_gene: NA; abundance: once; j_gene: TRBJ2-3
CDR3aa: CASSIRWGPGANVLTF; CDR3nt: TGTGCCAGTAGTATAAGATGGGGCCCCGGGGCCAACGTCCTGACTTTC; v_gene: TRBV19; d_gene: NA; abundance: once; j_gene: TRBJ2-6
CDR3aa: CASGTSGSETQYF; CDR3nt: TGCGCCAGCGGAACTAGCGGGAGCGAGACGCAGTATTTT; v_gene: TRBV5-1; d_gene: TRBD2; abundance: once; j_gene: TRBJ2-3
CDR3aa: CASSALAGSTDTQYF; CDR3nt: TGTGCCAGCAGCGCGTTAGCGGGTAGCACAGATACGCAGTATTTT; v_gene: TRBV9; d_gene: TRBD2; abundance: few; j_gene: TRBJ2-3
CDR3aa: CAARTGTSGSGEQYF; CDR3nt: TGTGCCGCGCGGACTGGGACTAGCGGGAGTGGCGAGCAGTACTTC; v_gene: TRBV28; d_gene: TRBD2; abundance: NA; j_gene: TRBJ2-7
CDR3aa: CASSLRTGGEKLFF; CDR3nt: TGTGCCAGCAGCTTAAGGACAGGGGGCGAAAAACTGTTTTTT; v_gene: TRBV7-9; d_gene: TRBD1; abundance: NA; j_gene: TRBJ1-4
CDR3aa: CSSGKDTEAFF; CDR3nt: TGCAGTTCAGGGAAAGACACTGAAGCTTTCTTT; v_gene: TRBV20-1; d_gene: NA; abundance: NA; j_gene: TRBJ1-1
CDR3aa: CASSPPGTAYGYTF; CDR3nt: TGTGCCAGCAGTCCGCCCGGGACAGCCTATGGCTACACCTTC; v_gene: TRBV2; d_gene: TRBD1; abundance: NA; j_gene: TRBJ1-2
CDR3aa: CASSYDRGFTGNTIYF; CDR3nt: TGTGCCAGCAGTTACGACAGGGGATTCACTGGAAACACCATATATTTT; v_gene: TRBV6-5; d_gene: TRBD1; abundance: few; j_gene: TRBJ1-3
CDR3aa: CATKSETQYF; CDR3nt: TGTGCCACTAAATCAGAGACCCAGTACTTC; v_gene: TRBV6-5; d_gene: NA; abundance: NA; j_gene: TRBJ2-5
CDR3aa: CASRRQGANTEAFF; CDR3nt: TGTGCCAGCAGAAGACAGGGGGCGAACACTGAAGCTTTCTTT; v_gene: TRBV2; d_gene: TRBD1; abundance: NA; j_gene: TRBJ1-1
CDR3aa: CASSYRDTVYGYTF; CDR3nt: TGTGCCAGCAGTTACCGGGACACCGTCTATGGCTACACCTTC; v_gene: TRBV7-2; d_gene: NA; abundance: NA; j_gene: TRBJ1-2
CDR3aa: CASRGRGYGEQYF; CDR3nt: TGTGCCAGTCGGGGGAGGGGGTATGGCGAGCAGTACTTC; v_gene: TRBV28; d_gene: NA; abundance: NA; j_gene: TRBJ2-7
CDR3aa: CASGLGQGGTEAFF; CDR3nt: TGTGCTAGTGGTTTAGGGCAGGGGGGAACTGAAGCTTTCTTT; v_gene: TRBV12-5; d_gene: TRBD1; abundance: once; j_gene: TRBJ1-1
CDR3aa: CASSIEASSTYEQYF; CDR3nt: TGTGCCAGTAGTATAGAGGCTAGTTCAACCTACGAGCAGTACTTC; v_gene: TRBV19; d_gene: NA; abundance: few; j_gene: TRBJ2-7
CDR3aa: CASNRDSNQPQHF; CDR3nt: TGTGCCAGCAACAGGGATAGCAATCAGCCCCAGCATTTT; v_gene: TRBV5-8; d_gene: NA; abundance: few; j_gene: TRBJ1-5
CDR3aa: CASTPLTDNEQFF; CDR3nt: TGCGCCAGCACCCCCCTCACGGACAATGAGCAGTTCTTC; v_gene: TRBV10-1; d_gene: NA; abundance: few; j_gene: TRBJ2-1
CDR3aa: CASSFDQRGTDTQYF; CDR3nt: TGTGCCAGCAGCTTCGACCAGCGGGGGACAGATACGCAGTATTTT; v_gene: TRBV5-4; d_gene: TRBD2; abundance: NA; j_gene: TRBJ2-3
CDR3aa: CASSLGHLNQPQHF; CDR3nt: TGTGCCAGCAGCTTAGGACACCTCAATCAGCCCCAGCATTTT; v_gene: TRBV9; d_gene: NA; abundance: NA; j_gene: TRBJ1-5
CDR3aa: CAISGFGGTEAFF; CDR3nt: TGTGCCATCAGCGGGTTTGGAGGGACTGAAGCTTTCTTT; v_gene: TRBV10-3; d_gene: NA; abundance: NA; j_gene: TRBJ1-1
CDR3aa: CASLPKYRTEAFF; CDR3nt: TGTGCCAGCCTCCCGAAGTACCGGACTGAAGCTTTCTTT; v_gene: TRBV2; d_gene: NA; abundance: NA; j_gene: TRBJ1-1
CDR3aa: CAWSTLQYTEAFF; CDR3nt: TGTGCCTGGAGTACATTACAGTACACTGAAGCTTTCTTT; v_gene: TRBV30; d_gene: NA; abundance: once; j_gene: TRBJ1-1